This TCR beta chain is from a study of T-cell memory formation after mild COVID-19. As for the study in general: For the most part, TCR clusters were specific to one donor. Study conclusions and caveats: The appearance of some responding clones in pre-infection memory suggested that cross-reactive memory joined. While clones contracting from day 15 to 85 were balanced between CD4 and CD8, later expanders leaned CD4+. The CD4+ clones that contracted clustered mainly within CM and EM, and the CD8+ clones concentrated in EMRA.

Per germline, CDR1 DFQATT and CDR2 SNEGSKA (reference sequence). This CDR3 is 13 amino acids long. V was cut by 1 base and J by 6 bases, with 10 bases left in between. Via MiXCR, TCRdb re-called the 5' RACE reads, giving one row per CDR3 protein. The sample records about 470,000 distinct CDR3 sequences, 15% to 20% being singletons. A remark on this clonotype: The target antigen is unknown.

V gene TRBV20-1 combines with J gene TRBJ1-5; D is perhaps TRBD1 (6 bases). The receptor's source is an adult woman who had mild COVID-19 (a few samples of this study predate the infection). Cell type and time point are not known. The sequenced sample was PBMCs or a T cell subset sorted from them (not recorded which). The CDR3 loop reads CSARVHRAQPQHF. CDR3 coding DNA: TGCAGTGCTAGAGTTCACAGGGCTCAGCCCCAGCATTTT.